This entry lists 16 T cell receptor beta chains sequenced from one sample in a study of Graves' ophthalmopathy and Graves' hyperthyroidism. TCR beta CDR3 amplification used RNA transcripts. Amplification began with first-round RT-PCR using HTBI primers, then second-round multiplex PCR was performed. One entry per CDR3 protein results from TCRdb running MiXCR on the multiplex PCR reads. The repertoire holds roughly 420,000 distinct CDR3 sequences, with around a fifth as singletons. Sequencing input: peripheral blood. Receptor source: a woman younger than 30 with stable Graves' hyperthyroidism.

The chain is built from TRBV6-1 and TRBJ2-7; 13 bases fit TRBD2. The CDR3 sequence is 14 residues long. Germline V gives CDR1 MNHNS, CDR2 SASEGT. V lost 6 bases, J lost 6 bases, and 5 bases stayed unmatched. The CDR3 coding sequence is TGTGCCAGCAGGGGGACTAGCGGGATTGTCGAGCAGTACTTC. The encoded protein is CASRGTSGIVEQYF.

This clonotype appeared many times. The chain employs TRBV27 and TRBJ2-5; TRBD2 might be the D (6 bases). Between the trimmed V and J ends, which lost 4 bases and 0 bases, there was a span of 12 bases. The CDR3 loop spans 15 amino acids. In germline, CDR1 is MNHEY, CDR2 SMNVEV (reference sequence). The CDR3, as DNA: TGTGCCAGCAGTTCCGACCTAGCGTACCAAGAGACCCAGTACTTC. This codes for CASSSDLAYQETQYF.

This clonotype was found many times. The J gene is TRBJ1-3, the V gene TRBV27, with D possibly being TRBD1 (5 bases). Deletions cut 10 bases from V and 8 bases from J, with 15 bases between. The germline V gene has CDR1 MNHEY and CDR2 SMNVEV (reference sequence). This CDR3 contains 12 residues. CDR3 in amino acids: CATLLQGYTIYF. The CDR3 DNA sequence: TGTGCCACCTTGTTGCAGGGCTACACCATATATTTT.

This clonotype was observed many times. J is TRBJ2-7 and V is TRBV5-1; TRBD2 agrees at 15 bases. V shed 3 bases, J shed 7 bases, and the junction held 8 bases outside the gene matches. Looked up from germline, CDR1 is SGHRS and CDR2 is YFSETQ. The CDR3 length is 16 residues. The CDR3 DNA reads as TGCGCCAGCAGCTCCGGACTAGCGGGAGGGCTAGGGGAGCAGTACTTC. Translated: CASSSGLAGGLGEQYF. The full variable domain, its missing parts supplied by reference TRBV5-1 and TRBJ2-7, is KAGVTQTPRYLIKTRGQQVTLSCSPISGHRSVSWYQQTPGQGLQFLFEYFSETQRNKGNFPGRFSGRQFSNSRSEMNVSTLELGDSALYLCASSSGLAGGLGEQYFGPGTRLTVT.

This clonotype was detected a few times. This chain uses TRBV7-8 with TRBJ2-4; TRBD2 matches at 7 bases. J gave up 6 bases and V 1 base, and 9 bases lay outside the gene matches. Germline CDR1 is SGHVS and CDR2 is FQNEAQ. This CDR3 is built from 16 residues. The CDR3 spells CASSLGSASGTNIQYF. The CDR3 DNA reads TGTGCCAGCAGCTTAGGGTCGGCTAGCGGAACAAACATTCAGTACTTC. The variable domain in full, completed from reference TRBV7-8 and TRBJ2-4, reads GAGVSQSPRYKVAKRGQDVALRCDPISGHVSLFWYQQALGQGPEFLTYFQNEAQLDKSGLPSDRFFAERPEGSVSTLKIQRTQQEDSAVYLCASSLGSASGTNIQYFGAGTRLSVL.

The V and J genes are TRBV6-2 or TRBV6-3 and TRBJ2-5; 14 bases are shared with TRBD2. The germline V gene encodes CDR1 MNHEY and CDR2 SVGEGT. J gave up 2 bases and V 6 bases, and 11 bases lay outside the gene matches. This CDR3 is built from 18 residues. The CDR3 loop is CASREDPTSGRVQETQYF. The CDR3 region has the DNA TGTGCCAGCAGGGAAGACCCGACTAGCGGGAGGGTACAAGAGACCCAGTACTTC.

Ten or more counts support this clonotype. V is TRBV18 and J is TRBJ1-1; weak D call: TRBD1 (5 bases). CDR1 is KGHSH, CDR2 LQKENI, per germline. The V and J ends lost 6 bases and 8 bases respectively, with 13 bases between them. The CDR3 is 12 residues long. The CDR3 region has the DNA TGTGCCAGCTCCCGGAAGCGGGGGGAAGCTTTCTTT. Translation gives CASSRKRGEAFF.

Ten or more counts support this clonotype. The chain is built from TRBV19 and TRBJ2-5; possibly TRBD2 for D (5 bases). The germline V and J ends were trimmed by 7 bases and 2 bases, with 14 bases remaining between them. Germline V gene lookup returns CDR1 LNHDA and CDR2 SQIVND (reference sequence). The CDR3 spans 14 residues. The CDR3 DNA follows: TGTGCCAGTAACCCAGGCGGGCCACAAGAGACCCAGTACTTC. Its translation is CASNPGGPQETQYF.

In its sample, this clonotype was seen many times. The rearrangement uses TRBV28 and TRBJ2-7; D may be TRBD1 or TRBD2 (5 bases each). V shed 2 bases and J shed 7 bases, with 18 bases lying between them. The CDR3 sequence is 15 residues long. Germline CDR1 and CDR2: MDHEN and SYDVKM. CDR3 amino acids: CASSLLGTNVEEQYF. The CDR3 nucleotides read TGTGCCAGCAGTTTACTGGGGACCAACGTGGAGGAGCAGTACTTC.

J is TRBJ1-3 and V is TRBV6-1, with TRBD1 matching over 7 bases. Per the germline V gene, CDR1 is MNHNS and CDR2 is SASEGT. The length of the CDR3 is 17 residues. V shed 4 bases and J 1 base; nucleotides not matched to a gene: 10. CDR3 DNA sequence: TGTGCCAGCAGTGGGATTTCAGGGGGTGTATCTGGAAACACCATATATTTT. This sequence encodes CASSGISGGVSGNTIYF.

This clonotype has a count of ten or more. The chain uses TRBV28 and TRBJ2-3, with 10 bases matching TRBD2. This CDR3 is built from 16 residues. Trimming took 7 bases from V and 0 from J; bases not matched to a gene: 7. The germline CDR1 and CDR2 sequences are MDHEN and SYDVKM. In nucleotides, the CDR3 is TGTGCCAGCACCATAGGACTAGCGGCTAGCACAGATACGCAGTATTTT. It is translated as CASTIGLAASTDTQYF.

This clonotype showed up many times. V gene TRBV30 combines with J gene TRBJ2-7, with TRBD2 identical over 9 bases. V lost 2 bases, J lost 6 bases, and 5 bases stayed unmatched. CDR3 length equals 13 residues. Germline CDR1 and CDR2: GTSNPN and SVGIG (reference sequence). This chain's CDR3 is CAWSRGLAREQYF. CDR3 nucleotide sequence: TGTGCCTGGAGTAGGGGACTAGCCCGCGAGCAGTACTTC.

This clonotype was picked up many times. V gene TRBV25-1 combines with J gene TRBJ1-6, with unresolved D. Trimming took off 5 bases at V and 8 bases at J, with 22 bases between the two ends. Germline lookup yields CDR1 MGHDK and CDR2 SYGVNS. This CDR3 is 17 amino acids long. The CDR3 DNA sequence: TGTGCCAGCAGTTCTAATACCGGCCCTGTTGGTTATTCACCCCTCCACTTT. Translation gives CASSSNTGPVGYSPLHF. The full variable domain, its missing parts supplied by reference TRBV25-1 and TRBJ1-6, is EADIYQTPRYLVIGTGKKITLECSQTMGHDKMYWYQQDPGMELHLIHYSYGVNSTEKGDLSSESTVSRIRTEHFPLTLESARPSHTSQYLCASSSNTGPVGYSPLHFGNGTRLTVT.

This clonotype appeared many times. V is TRBV11-1 and J is TRBJ1-1; D not certain. The CDR3 consists of 16 residues. V lost 7 bases and J lost 2, with 20 bases in between. The germline V gene has CDR1 SGHAT and CDR2 FQDESV (reference sequence). CDR3 in DNA: TGTGCCAGCACCAATTTCTTGGGGTCGATTAACACTGAAGCTTTCTTT. Amino acids: CASTNFLGSINTEAFF.

The chain links TRBV6-5 to TRBJ2-5; 11 positions agree with TRBD2. Looked up from germline, CDR1 is MNHEY and CDR2 is SVGAGI. Trimming at V came to 5 bases and at J to 4 bases, leaving 3 bases not matched to a gene. The CDR3 consists of 14 residues. CDR3 sequence reads: CASSNLAGGETQYF. The CDR3, as DNA: TGTGCCAGCAGTAACCTAGCGGGAGGAGAGACCCAGTACTTC.

Ten or more counts support this clonotype. The chain uses TRBV11-1 and TRBJ2-5; 8 positions match TRBD1. Per germline, CDR1 SGHAT and CDR2 FQDESV (reference sequence). The CDR3 loop spans 14 amino acids. V trimming: 4 bases; J trimming: 5 bases; junction bases outside the gene matches: 6. The CDR3 nucleotides read TGTGCCAGCAGCTCTCGGACAGGGCAGGAGACCCAGTACTTC. Amino acids: CASSSRTGQETQYF.